This T cell receptor beta chain stems from a study of blood T cell repertoires in COVID-19. Study information: The cDNA or gDNA used as material had been derived from T cells, B-cell-depleted T cells, or PBMCs.

The germline CDR1 and CDR2 sequences are KGHDR and SFDVKD. This CDR3 region has 16 residues. The ends were cut back, 5 bases at V and 0 bases at J, with 12 bases in the middle. The method was immunoSEQ multiplex PCR; TCRdb's version includes in-frame clones alone and lacks a portion of them. The table records approximately 480,000 clones, approximately 89% of them present only once. The V gene is TRBV24-1, the J gene TRBJ1-4; D is possibly TRBD1 (5 bases). The receptor was isolated from a man younger than 35 with COVID-19, enrolled during active disease. The specimen sequenced was peripheral blood. The CDR3 loop reads CATSAGGFATNEKLFF. CDR3 bases: TGTGCCACCAGTGCGGGGGGATTTGCAACTAATGAAAAACTGTTTTTT.